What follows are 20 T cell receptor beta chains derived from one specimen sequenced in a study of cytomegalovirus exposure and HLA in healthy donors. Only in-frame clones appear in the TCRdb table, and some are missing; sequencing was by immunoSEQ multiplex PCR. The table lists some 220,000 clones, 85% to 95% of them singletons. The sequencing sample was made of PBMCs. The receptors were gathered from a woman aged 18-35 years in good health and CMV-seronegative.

The CDR3 sequence: CASSLGGLRTDTQYF. Here the CDR3 DNA reads TGTGCCAGCAGCCTAGGCGGACTGCGCACAGATACGCAGTATTTT. The chain is built from TRBV7-3 and TRBJ2-3, with D possibly TRBD2 on 5 matching bases. CDR3 length: 15 residues. CDR1 is SGHTA and CDR2 is FQGTGA in the germline V gene. V lost 5 bases to trimming and J lost 1 base, with 13 bases between them.

The CDR3 sequence: CAISDADRGVYEQYF. In DNA form, the CDR3 reads TGTGCCATCAGTGATGCTGACAGGGGGGTATACGAGCAGTACTTC. V usage is TRBV10-3 and J usage is TRBJ2-7; the match to TRBD1 covers 9 bases. Losses at the gene ends were 3 bases for V and 4 bases for J; bases not matched to a gene: 7. Germline V lookup: CDR1 ENHRY, CDR2 SYGVKD. The CDR3 consists of 15 residues.

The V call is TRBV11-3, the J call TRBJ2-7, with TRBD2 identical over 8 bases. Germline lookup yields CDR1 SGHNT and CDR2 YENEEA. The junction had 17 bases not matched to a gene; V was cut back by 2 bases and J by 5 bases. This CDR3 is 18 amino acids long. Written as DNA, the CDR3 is TGTGCCAGCAGCTTATTCCCTGAACCTAGCGGGTTGTTTGACGAGCAGTACTTC. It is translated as CASSLFPEPSGLFDEQYF.

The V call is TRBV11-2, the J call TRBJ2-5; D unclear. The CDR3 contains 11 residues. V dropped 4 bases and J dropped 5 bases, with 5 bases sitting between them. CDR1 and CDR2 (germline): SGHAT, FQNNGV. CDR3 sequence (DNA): TGTGCCAGCAGCTACTCGGAGACCCAGTACTTC. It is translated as CASSYSETQYF.

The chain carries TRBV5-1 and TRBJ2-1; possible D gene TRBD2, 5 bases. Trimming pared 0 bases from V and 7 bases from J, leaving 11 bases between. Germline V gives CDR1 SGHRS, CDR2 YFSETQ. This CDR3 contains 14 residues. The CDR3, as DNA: TGCGCCAGCAGCTTGGTGTCGGGGAATAATGAGCAGTTCTTC. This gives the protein CASSLVSGNNEQFF.

The CDR3 coding sequence is TGTGCCAGCAGACCGAGACAGGGTTCCAGCGTCCGTGGCTACACCTTC. This encodes CASRPRQGSSVRGYTF. The genes are TRBV27 and TRBJ1-2, with 7 nucleotides matching TRBD1. This CDR3 is 16 amino acids long. Germline values: CDR1 MNHEY, CDR2 SMNVEV (reference sequence). Germline trimming cut 6 bases from V and 7 bases from J; bases unmatched to any gene: 17.

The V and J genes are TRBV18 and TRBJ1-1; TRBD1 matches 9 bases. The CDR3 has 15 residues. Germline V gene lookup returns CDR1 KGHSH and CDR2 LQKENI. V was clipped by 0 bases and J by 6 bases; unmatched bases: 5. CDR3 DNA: TGTGCCAGCTCACCACCGATGAGACAGGGGGCTGAAGCTTTCTTT. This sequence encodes CASSPPMRQGAEAFF.

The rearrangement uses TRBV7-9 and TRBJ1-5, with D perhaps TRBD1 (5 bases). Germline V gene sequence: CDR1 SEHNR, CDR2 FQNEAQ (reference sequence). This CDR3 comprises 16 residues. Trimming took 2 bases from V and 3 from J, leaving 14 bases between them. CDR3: CASSLYDRRNNQPQHF. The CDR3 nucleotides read TGTGCCAGCAGCTTATACGACAGACGTAACAATCAGCCCCAGCATTTT.

The chain's CDR3 is CASSLGPKESGRAAGELFF. The CDR3 nucleotides are TGTGCCAGCAGCTTGGGGCCAAAAGAGAGCGGGAGGGCCGCCGGGGAGCTGTTTTTT. V usage is TRBV5-4 and J usage is TRBJ2-2; 10 positions match TRBD2. This CDR3 contains 19 residues. The trim removed 0 bases at V and 6 bases at J, leaving 14 bases unmatched. Germline CDR1 and CDR2: SGHNT and YYREEE (reference sequence).

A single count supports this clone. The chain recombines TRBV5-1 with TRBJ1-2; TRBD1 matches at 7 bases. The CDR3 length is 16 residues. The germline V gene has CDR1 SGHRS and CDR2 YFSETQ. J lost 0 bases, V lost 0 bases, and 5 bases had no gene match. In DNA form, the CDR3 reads TGCGCCAGCAGCTTGGCAGGGGACAGACCTAACTATGGCTACACCTTC. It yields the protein CASSLAGDRPNYGYTF.

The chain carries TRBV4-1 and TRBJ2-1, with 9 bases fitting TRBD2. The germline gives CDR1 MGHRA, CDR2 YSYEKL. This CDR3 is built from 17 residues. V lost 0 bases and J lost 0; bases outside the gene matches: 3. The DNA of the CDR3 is TGCGCCAGCAGCCAAGAACTAGCGGGTCTCTCCTACAATGAGCAGTTCTTC. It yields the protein CASSQELAGLSYNEQFF.

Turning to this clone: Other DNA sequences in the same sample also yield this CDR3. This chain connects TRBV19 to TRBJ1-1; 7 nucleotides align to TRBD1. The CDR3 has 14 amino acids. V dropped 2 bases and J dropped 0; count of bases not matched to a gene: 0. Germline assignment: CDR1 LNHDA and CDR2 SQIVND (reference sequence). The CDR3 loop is CASSIQGVNTEAFF. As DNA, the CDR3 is TGTGCCAGTAGTATACAGGGGGTGAACACTGAAGCTTTCTTT.

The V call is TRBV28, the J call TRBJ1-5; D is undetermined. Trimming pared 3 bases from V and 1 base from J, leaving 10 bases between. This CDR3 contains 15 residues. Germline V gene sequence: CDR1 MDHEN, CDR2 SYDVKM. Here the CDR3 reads CASSFSGISNQPQHF. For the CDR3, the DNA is TGTGCCAGCAGTTTTTCCGGGATCAGCAATCAGCCCCAGCATTTT.

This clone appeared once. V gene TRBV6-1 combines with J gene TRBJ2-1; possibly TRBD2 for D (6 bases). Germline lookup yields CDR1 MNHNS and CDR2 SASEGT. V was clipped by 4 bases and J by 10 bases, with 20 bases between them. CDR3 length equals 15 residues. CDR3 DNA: TGTGCCAGCAGTGGCGGACTATTAGTAGGAAACGAGCAGTTCTTC. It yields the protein CASSGGLLVGNEQFF.

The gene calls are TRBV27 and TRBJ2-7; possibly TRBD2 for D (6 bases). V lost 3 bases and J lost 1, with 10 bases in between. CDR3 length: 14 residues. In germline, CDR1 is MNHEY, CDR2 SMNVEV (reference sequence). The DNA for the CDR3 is TGTGCCAGCAGTTTTTCGGGGGTATCCTACGAGCAGTACTTC. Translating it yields CASSFSGVSYEQYF.

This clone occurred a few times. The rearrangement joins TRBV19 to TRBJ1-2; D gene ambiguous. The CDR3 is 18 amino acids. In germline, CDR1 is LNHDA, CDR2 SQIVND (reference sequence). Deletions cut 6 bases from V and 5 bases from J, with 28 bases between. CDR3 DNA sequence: TGTGCCAGTAGGACAAGTATGATCTCGACATCTCCCGGTTATGGCTACACCTTC. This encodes CASRTSMISTSPGYGYTF.

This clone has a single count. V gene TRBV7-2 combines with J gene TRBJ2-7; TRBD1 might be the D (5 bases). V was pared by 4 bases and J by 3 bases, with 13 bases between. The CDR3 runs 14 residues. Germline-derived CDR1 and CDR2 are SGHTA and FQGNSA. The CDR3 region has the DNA TGTGCCAGCAGCTCCTGGGGTGGACACTACGAGCAGTACTTC. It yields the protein CASSSWGGHYEQYF.

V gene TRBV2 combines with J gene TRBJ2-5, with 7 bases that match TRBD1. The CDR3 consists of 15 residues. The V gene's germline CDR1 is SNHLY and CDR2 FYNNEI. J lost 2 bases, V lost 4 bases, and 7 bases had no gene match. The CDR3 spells CASSGQGTDQETQYF. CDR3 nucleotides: TGTGCCAGCAGTGGACAGGGTACGGATCAAGAGACCCAGTACTTC. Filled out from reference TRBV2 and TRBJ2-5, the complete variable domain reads EPEVTQTPSHQVTQMGQEVILRCVPISNHLYFYWYRQILGQKVEFLVSFYNNEISEKSEIFDDQFSVERPDGSNFTLKIRSTKLEDSAMYFCASSGQGTDQETQYFGPGTRLLVL.

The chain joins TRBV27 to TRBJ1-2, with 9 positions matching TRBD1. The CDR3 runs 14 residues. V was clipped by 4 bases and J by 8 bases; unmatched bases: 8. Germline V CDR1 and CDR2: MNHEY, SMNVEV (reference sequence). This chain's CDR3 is CASSSDRGRGGYTF. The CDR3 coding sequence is TGTGCCAGCAGTTCGGACAGGGGAAGGGGAGGCTACACCTTC.

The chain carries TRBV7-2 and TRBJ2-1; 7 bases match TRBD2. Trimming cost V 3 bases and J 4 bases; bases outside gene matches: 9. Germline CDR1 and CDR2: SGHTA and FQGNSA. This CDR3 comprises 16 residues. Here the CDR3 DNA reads TGTGCCAGCAGCTTTACCGGGACTAATAAGTACAATGAGCAGTTCTTC. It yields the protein CASSFTGTNKYNEQFF.